This record covers a single T cell receptor beta chain. Runs used v3.0 of the immunoSEQ assay and were done at survey level. This table comes from immunoSEQ multiplex PCR, and its TCRdb copy is limited to in-frame clones, with some not included. The data contain about 30,000 clones, 95% of them singletons. The CDR3 extends over 17 amino acids. Unmatched junction bases numbered 10, after V lost 2 bases and J lost 4 bases. Germline CDR1 is SGDLS and CDR2 is YYNGEE. This record belongs to a study of long-term antiretroviral therapy in people with HIV. The V and J genes are TRBV9 and TRBJ2-3, with 10 bases that match TRBD1. This clonotype was obtained from a man aged 25 to 40 with HIV. The source material was unsorted PBMCs, sampled 5.3 years after starting antiretroviral therapy. CDR3 sequence (DNA): TGTGCCAGCAGCGTCCTCGGGGGACAGGGGACCGCAGATACGCAGTATTTT. It encodes CASSVLGGQGTADTQYF.